This T cell receptor (beta chain) was recovered during a study of cytomegalovirus exposure and HLA in healthy donors. Study summary: Genotyping showed around 80% of a few hundred donors falling in the Caucasian-associated ancestry cluster.

General study findings and limits: Earlier results showed most TCR beta V segments being productive about 87% or about 30% of the time. One variant, a missense change in DCLRE1C, was linked in a later analysis to TCR beta V- and J-gene trimming.

V lost 6 bases to trimming and J lost 1 base, with 4 bases between them. From germline, CDR1 is SGHRS and CDR2 YFSETQ. This CDR3 is built from 12 residues. 60 Vbeta and 13 Jbeta primers were used in PCR. The method was immunoSEQ multiplex PCR; TCRdb's version includes in-frame clones alone and lacks a portion of them. The repertoire holds under 200,000 clones, with 79% as singletons. Comments on this clone: What it recognizes is unknown.

Input material: PBMCs. The source of this sequence is a woman aged 30 to 39 in good health and CMV-seropositive. The chain recombines TRBV5-1 with TRBJ2-2, with no clear D. The CDR3 sequence is CASTVNTGELFF. CDR3 nucleotides: TGCGCCAGCACCGTGAACACCGGGGAGCTGTTTTTT. Full variable domain (outside the CDR3, taken from reference TRBV5-1 and TRBJ2-2): KAGVTQTPRYLIKTRGQQVTLSCSPISGHRSVSWYQQTPGQGLQFLFEYFSETQRNKGNFPGRFSGRQFSNSRSEMNVSTLELGDSALYLCASTVNTGELFFGEGSRLTVL.